In its sample, the clone carrying this TCR beta chain was seen a few times. What it recognizes is unknown. V dropped 5 bases and J dropped 4; count of bases not matched to a gene: 21. Germline CDR1 MGHRA, CDR2 YSYEKL. CDR3 length: 20 amino acids. Sequencing libraries for TCR beta were prepared with iRepertoire HTBI primers and Arm-PCR of CDR3 regions. Per the original data handling: The samples included 60 to 65 TRBV and 14 TRBJ segments. TCRdb independently ran MiXCR on the multiplex PCR reads; one entry per CDR3 protein. Clone size and V and J calls follow TCRdb, not the original study. The sample lists approximately 560,000 distinct CDR3 sequences, 16% occurring once. This record comes from a study of regulatory T cells in long-lasting Graves disease. Described time point: newly diagnosed GD, antithyroid drugs for less than 3 months. RNA isolated from PBMCs was used to make the TCR library. Notes on the study in general: Rather than thyroid tissue, only peripheral blood underwent study. There was favoring of TRBV28, TRBJ1-2 and TRBJ2-5 in persistent disease.

These same records also appear under a second study, on T cells in Graves' hyperthyroidism and ophthalmopathy.

The clonotype originates from a man younger than 35 with Graves disease. The sample in question was peripheral blood mononuclear cells (PBMCs), obtained at new diagnosis, from a patient treated with antithyroid drugs. The J gene is TRBJ2-5, the V gene TRBV4-1; 11 nucleotides agree with TRBD2. CDR3 loop: CASSAWPTSGRVKGVETQYF. The CDR3 DNA sequence: TGCGCCAGCAGCGCATGGCCTACTAGCGGGAGAGTGAAAGGTGTAGAGACCCAGTACTTC.